The rows below give T cell receptor beta chains drawn from one sample of a study of graft-versus-host responses after intestinal transplantation. For these TCRs, the target antigens are not known. Using immunoSEQ multiplex PCR, the repertoire was profiled, and TCRdb retains in-frame clones only, with some absent. Here the sample spans around 99,000 clones, 85% to 95% being singletons. The source was unstimulated CD8+ T cells sorted from spleen or lymph node cells, collected before intestinal transplant. The source of these receptors is a human donor who received an intestinal transplant. CDR3s include the opening cysteine and the closing phenylalanine or tryptophan. D genes are given only for firm matches. The size entry is marked missing in some rows and otherwise reads once, few, many or a size class.

CDR3nt	CDR3aa	j_gene	v_gene	d_gene	abundance
TGTGCCAGCAGCTTAGTGAGCGGGGGCCTTTACTACGAGCAGTACTTC	CASSLVSGGLYYEQYF	TRBJ2-7	TRBV7-8	TRBD2	-
TGTGCCAGCAGCGTAGCGACTAGCGGGGGTGTCACCGGGGAGCTGTTTTTT	CASSVATSGGVTGELFF	TRBJ2-2	TRBV9	TRBD2	-
TGCGCCAGCAGCCACGACAGGGGGTTCACCAATGAGCAGTTCTTC	CASSHDRGFTNEQFF	TRBJ2-1	TRBV4-3	TRBD1	-
TGTGCCAGTAGTATAGGACAGGGATACGGCGAGCAGTACTTC	CASSIGQGYGEQYF	TRBJ2-7	TRBV19	TRBD1	-
TGCGCCAGCAGCCCCGCAATAAGGGGCGGGGAGCTGTTTTTT	CASSPAIRGGELFF	TRBJ2-2	TRBV4-3	-	-
TGTGCCAGCAGCCCACAGCTGAGCTCCTACGAGCAGTACTTC	CASSPQLSSYEQYF	TRBJ2-7	TRBV7-9	-	-
TGCGCCAGCAGCCAAGAGGCAGGACAGGGCTCAGATACGCAGTATTTT	CASSQEAGQGSDTQYF	TRBJ2-3	TRBV4-3	TRBD1	-
TGTGCCAGCAGCGTAGATACGGACAGGGGTGTCACAGATACGCAGTATTTT	CASSVDTDRGVTDTQYF	TRBJ2-3	TRBV9	TRBD1	-
TGCGCCAGCAGCAGGACTGACGGACCTTCGAACGAGCAGTACTTC	CASSRTDGPSNEQYF	TRBJ2-7	TRBV5-1	-	-
TGTGCCAGCAGCTCTGGACAGGGTAAGCCAGATACGCAGTATTTT	CASSSGQGKPDTQYF	TRBJ2-3	TRBV7-9	TRBD1	-
TGTGCCAGCAGCCCTCGGGGGGACCTCACTGAAGCTTTCTTT	CASSPRGDLTEAFF	TRBJ1-1	TRBV9	-	-
TGTGCCAGCACCCCGGGGAGCTCCTATAATTCACCCCTCCACTTT	CASTPGSSYNSPLHF	TRBJ1-6	TRBV6-5	-	-
TGTGCCAGTAGTGCAGAAAATAATTCACCCCTCCACTTT	CASSAENNSPLHF	TRBJ1-6	TRBV19	-	few
TGTGCCAGTAGTATAGTATTAATGTCAGGGGCGAGGTCTTATGGCTACACCTTC	CASSIVLMSGARSYGYTF	TRBJ1-2	TRBV19	-	-
TGCGCCAGCAGCTTTACAGGCTACCAAGAGACCCAGTACTTC	CASSFTGYQETQYF	TRBJ2-5	TRBV5-1	-	-
TGCGCCAGCAGCCAACAGTTAGCGGGGGGTGGGAATGAGCAGTTCTTC	CASSQQLAGGGNEQFF	TRBJ2-1	TRBV4-3	TRBD2	-
TGTGCCAGCAGTCAGACTAGTGAGTACGAGCAGTACTTC	CASSQTSEYEQYF	TRBJ2-7	TRBV27	-	-
TGTGCCAGCAGCGTCGGGGACAGAGACTACGAGCAGTACTTC	CASSVGDRDYEQYF	TRBJ2-7	TRBV9	TRBD1	-
TGTGCCAGCAGCGTACGAACGGGAGACAGGGAGCCCTCCACCTTC	CASSVRTGDREPSTF	TRBJ1-2	TRBV9	TRBD1	-
TGCGCCAGCAGCCAAGATGCCCACGGGGGGGCGGAACTATATGGCTACACCTTC	CASSQDAHGGAELYGYTF	TRBJ1-2	TRBV4-3	-	-
TGTGCCTGGAGTGGGGGACAGGGCAGAAACACCATATATTTT	CAWSGGQGRNTIYF	TRBJ1-3	TRBV30	TRBD1	-
TGTGCCAGCAGTTACCGAGCGGGACAGGGCACCTACGAGCAGTACTTC	CASSYRAGQGTYEQYF	TRBJ2-7	TRBV27	TRBD1	-
TGTGCCAGCAGTTTGGAAGCGAAGAACACTGAAGCTTTCTTT	CASSLEAKNTEAFF	TRBJ1-1	TRBV27	-	-
TGTGCCAGCAGTGGCTCCTTATCAGATACGCAGTATTTT	CASSGSLSDTQYF	TRBJ2-3	TRBV27	-	-
TGTGCCAGCAGCTCGGACAGTGAGGGAAGGCCCCAGCATTTT	CASSSDSEGRPQHF	TRBJ1-5	TRBV9	-	-
TGTGCCACCAGCAGAGATCGGTCCGTGTCCTCTGGGGCCAACGTCCTGACTTTC	CATSRDRSVSSGANVLTF	TRBJ2-6	TRBV15	-	-
TGTGCCAGCAGAGGACAGGGCCACTATGGCTACACCTTC	CASRGQGHYGYTF	TRBJ1-2	TRBV6-5	TRBD1	-
TGTGCCAGCAGCTTCGGGACAGGGCCCCGGGACACTGAAGCTTTCTTT	CASSFGTGPRDTEAFF	TRBJ1-1	TRBV7-6	TRBD1	-
TGTGCCAGTAGTATAGAGGCGGGGGCGATAAATTCACCCCTCCACTTT	CASSIEAGAINSPLHF	TRBJ1-6	TRBV19	-	-
TGTGCCAGCATGGAGGGAAGCTATAATTCACCCCTCCACTTT	CASMEGSYNSPLHF	TRBJ1-6	TRBV6-1	-	-
TGCGCCAGCTCATCATATCCAACCGGGACTCGGAACACCGGGGAGCTGTTTTTT	CASSSYPTGTRNTGELFF	TRBJ2-2	TRBV10-2	-	-
TGTGCCAGCGGTGAATCAGGGGGCAATAATTCACCCCTCCACTTT	CASGESGGNNSPLHF	TRBJ1-6	TRBV6-1	TRBD1	few
TGCGCCAGCAGCCAAGATCGGACAGGGACTATTCATGGCTACACCTTC	CASSQDRTGTIHGYTF	TRBJ1-2	TRBV4-3	TRBD1	-
TGTGCCAGCAGCCCTCGACAGGGTAGTATGTCCACAGATACGCAGTATTTT	CASSPRQGSMSTDTQYF	TRBJ2-3	TRBV7-9	TRBD1	-